This entry lists 21 T cell receptor beta chains sequenced from one sample in a study of blood T cell repertoires in COVID-19. Here immunoSEQ multiplex PCR was the method, and the copy in TCRdb shows in-frame clones only, minus some. The data show approximately 70,000 clones, around 79% seen once. Sequencing was carried out using peripheral blood. These receptors all come from a woman older than 75 with active or convalescent COVID-19.

The chain couples TRBV19 to TRBJ2-4; D is perhaps TRBD1 (5 bases). The V gene lost 1 base and the J gene lost 0 bases, with 7 bases spanning the gap. The CDR3 is 15 amino acids. The germline V gene encodes CDR1 LNHDA and CDR2 SQIVND (reference sequence). The CDR3: CASSIAGLAKNIQYF. In DNA, the CDR3 is TGTGCCAGTAGTATAGCAGGGCTAGCCAAAAACATTCAGTACTTC. The whole variable domain, filled in from reference TRBV19 and TRBJ2-4, reads DGGITQSPKYLFRKEGQNVTLSCEQNLNHDAMYWYRQDPGQGLRLIYYSQIVNDFQKGDIAEGYSVSREKKESFPLTVTSAQKNPTAFYLCASSIAGLAKNIQYFGAGTRLSVL.

The V call is TRBV20-1, the J call TRBJ2-3; 11 bases are shared with TRBD2. The V gene's germline CDR1 is DFQATT and CDR2 SNEGSKA (reference sequence). The CDR3 runs 16 residues. V dropped 3 bases and J dropped 11; count of bases not matched to a gene: 16. In DNA form, the CDR3 reads TGCAGTGCTAGTCCACCACTAGCGGGAGTTTTCAAATTGCAGTATTTT. It translates to CSASPPLAGVFKLQYF.

This clone was picked up one time. The DNA of the CDR3 is TGTGCCAGCACCACAAGGACAGGGGGCGCGGGCGAGCAGTACTTC. Its protein is CASTTRTGGAGEQYF. The chain recombines TRBV7-2 with TRBJ2-7, with 11 bases aligning to TRBD1. Germline CDR1 SGHTA, CDR2 FQGNSA. The CDR3 length is 15 residues. The J segment lost 6 bases and the V segment lost 7 bases, leaving 11 bases of the junction unmatched.

Comment on this clone: The sample contains more than one DNA sequence encoding this CDR3. V and J are TRBV24-1 and TRBJ2-5, with D possibly TRBD2 on 5 matching bases. The CDR3 totals 13 residues. Per the germline V gene, CDR1 is KGHDR and CDR2 is SFDVKD. V lost 6 bases and J lost 1, with 8 bases in between. This chain's CDR3 is CATSRGSQETQYF. The CDR3 coding sequence is TGTGCCACCAGTCGGGGTTCCCAAGAGACCCAGTACTTC.

This chain connects TRBV2 to TRBJ1-2; the D is unclear. The CDR3 is made up of 16 amino acids. The V end was cut by 0 bases, the J end by 2 bases, with 13 bases between. Germline V lookup: CDR1 SNHLY, CDR2 FYNNEI. CDR3 DNA: TGTGCCAGCAGTGAAGCGGGAGCTGACTCCAACTATGGCTACACCTTC. It is translated as CASSEAGADSNYGYTF.

This clone was detected once. The rearrangement joins TRBV2 to TRBJ2-3, with 12 bases aligning to TRBD2. CDR3 length: 13 amino acids. Losses at the gene ends were 10 bases for V and 8 bases for J; bases not matched to a gene: 7. The V gene's germline CDR1 is SNHLY and CDR2 FYNNEI. The CDR3 region is CATQTSGRGTQYF. CDR3 in DNA: TGTGCCACCCAGACTAGCGGGAGAGGTACGCAGTATTTT.

This clone was detected once. This sequence joins TRBV11-1 and TRBJ2-1; 8 nucleotides line up with TRBD2. The CDR3 is made up of 15 amino acids. Trimming cost V 5 bases and J 3 bases; bases outside gene matches: 6. CDR1 and CDR2 (germline): SGHAT, FQDESV (reference sequence). The CDR3 spells CASSDGTRIYNEQFF. CDR3 sequence (DNA): TGTGCCAGCAGCGACGGGACTAGGATCTACAATGAGCAGTTCTTC.

The J gene is TRBJ2-7, the V gene TRBV7-2, with TRBD1 matching 7 bases. Germline CDR1 is SGHTA and CDR2 is FQGNSA. With V trimmed by 7 bases and J by 3 bases, 6 bases remained unmatched. The CDR3 sequence is 13 residues long. The CDR3 here is CASNDRVGYEQYF. DNA of the CDR3: TGTGCCAGCAACGACAGGGTCGGCTACGAGCAGTACTTC.

V gene TRBV5-4 combines with J gene TRBJ1-1; D gene ambiguous. Germline values: CDR1 SGHNT, CDR2 YYREEE (reference sequence). The CDR3 is 13 residues long. V lost 2 bases to trimming and J lost 1 base, with 6 bases between them. In nucleotides, the CDR3 is TGTGCCAGCAGCTTTGCGCAGAACACTGAAGCTTTCTTT. Amino acids: CASSFAQNTEAFF.

The rearrangement joins TRBV5-5 to TRBJ2-2; possible D gene TRBD2, 6 bases. CDR3 length equals 17 residues. CDR1 SGHKS and CDR2 YYEKEE come from the germline V gene (reference sequence). The V end lost 0 bases, the J end lost 4 bases, and 16 bases lay between the germline ends. The CDR3 DNA follows: TGTGCCAGCAGCTTGGATTGGCGGGGCGCGATCACCGGGGAGCTGTTTTTT. Encoded protein: CASSLDWRGAITGELFF.

V is TRBV3-1 (or the pseudogene TRBV3-2) and J is TRBJ2-7; no clear D gene. Trimming took 6 bases from V and 6 from J, leaving 9 bases between them. The V gene's germline CDR1 is LGHDT and CDR2 YNNKEL (reference sequence). There are 11 residues in the CDR3. The CDR3 DNA is TGTGCCAGCAGTGTCGGTATCGAGCAGTACTTC. Protein: CASSVGIEQYF.

The chain uses TRBV5-4 and TRBJ1-5, with a possible D match to TRBD1 (6 bases). The CDR3 extends over 17 amino acids. The V end lost 5 bases, the J end lost 0 bases, and 18 bases lay between the germline ends. Germline V gives CDR1 SGHNT, CDR2 YYREEE (reference sequence). The CDR3: CASSQDRGVYSNQPQHF. The CDR3 bases are TGTGCCAGCAGTCAGGACAGAGGCGTTTATAGCAATCAGCCCCAGCATTTT.

The rearrangement uses TRBV7-2 and TRBJ2-1; TRBD2 matches at 10 bases. J was trimmed by 1 base and V by 5 bases; bases with no gene match: 2. Looked up from germline, CDR1 is SGHTA and CDR2 is FQGNSA. The CDR3 consists of 15 residues. CDR3 sequence (DNA): TGTGCCAGCAGCCAACTAGCGGGGTCCTACAATGAGCAGTTCTTC. Translating it yields CASSQLAGSYNEQFF.

This clone was recorded only once. The chain carries TRBV2 and TRBJ1-5, with D hard to call. This CDR3 is built from 15 residues. Germline lookup yields CDR1 SNHLY and CDR2 FYNNEI. The ends were cut back, 6 bases at V and 3 bases at J, with 15 bases in the middle. CDR3 sequence reads: CASRPFGGPNQPQHF. The CDR3 DNA is TGTGCCAGCAGACCCTTTGGAGGGCCCAATCAGCCCCAGCATTTT.

V usage is TRBV28 and J usage is TRBJ2-1; TRBD2 matches 13 bases. Germline CDR1 MDHEN, CDR2 SYDVKM. The CDR3 loop spans 19 amino acids. V lost 1 base and J lost 2; bases outside the gene matches: 8. The CDR3 region is CASSLLLAGGPETYNEQFF. The CDR3 coding sequence is TGTGCCAGCAGTTTATTACTAGCGGGAGGGCCCGAGACCTACAATGAGCAGTTCTTC.

The V and J genes are TRBV5-4 and TRBJ1-3; 8 bases are shared with TRBD1. Trimming cost V 3 bases and J 6 bases; bases outside gene matches: 5. The CDR3 runs 14 residues. Per germline, CDR1 SGHNT and CDR2 YYREEE (reference sequence). The CDR3 nucleotides read TGTGCCAGCAGCTCGGACAGGGTAGTAAACACCATATATTTT. Its translation is CASSSDRVVNTIYF.

The rearrangement joins TRBV18 to TRBJ2-3; 11 nucleotides agree with TRBD2. The CDR3 totals 14 residues. V dropped 3 bases and J dropped 11; count of bases not matched to a gene: 7. The V gene's germline CDR1 is KGHSH and CDR2 LQKENI. The CDR3 loop reads CASSPPTSGIGQYF. The CDR3 DNA sequence: TGTGCCAGCTCACCGCCGACTAGCGGGATCGGGCAGTATTTT.

The rearrangement links TRBV3-1 (or the pseudogene TRBV3-2) to TRBJ1-1; D call uncertain. Germline V CDR1 and CDR2: LGHDT, YNNKEL (reference sequence). V lost 1 base and J lost 3, with 9 bases in between. The length of the CDR3 is 14 residues. The CDR3 sequence is CASSQGTLYTEAFF. In DNA form, the CDR3 reads TGTGCCAGCAGCCAAGGGACTTTGTACACTGAAGCTTTCTTT.

This chain connects TRBV29-1 to TRBJ1-1, with a possible D match to TRBD1 (6 bases). Per the germline V gene, CDR1 is SQVTM and CDR2 is ANQGSEA. V lost 3 bases, J lost 5 bases, and 19 bases lay in between. This CDR3 region has 15 residues. The CDR3 DNA reads TGCAGCGTTGAGTCCGAAGGGACATCAATAACTGAAGCTTTCTTT. Amino acids: CSVESEGTSITEAFF.

In its sample, this clone was seen once. The V and J genes are TRBV5-1 and TRBJ1-2, with D possibly TRBD1 on 5 matching bases. Trimming removed 5 bases at V and 2 bases at J, with 7 bases between. The germline gives CDR1 SGHRS, CDR2 YFSETQ. The CDR3 loop spans 12 amino acids. The CDR3 here is CASRAGNYGYTF. CDR3 sequence (DNA): TGCGCCAGCAGGGCAGGGAACTATGGCTACACCTTC.

The rearrangement uses TRBV28 and TRBJ1-1; D is ambiguous. The ends were cut back, 1 base at V and 11 bases at J, with 11 bases in the middle. Germline V gives CDR1 MDHEN, CDR2 SYDVKM. The CDR3 length is 12 residues. The DNA of the CDR3 is TGTGCCAGCAGTTTATTTCCAGGTGGGGCTTTCTTT. Its protein product is CASSLFPGGAFF.